This TCR beta chain was profiled in a study of T cell clonality in common variable immunodeficiency. Findings and limits, study-wide: In common variable immunodeficiency, TCR beta chains reportedly carried fewer deletions and N-nucleotide insertions. Compared with controls, CVID subjects had fewer shared TCRbeta clones. Compared with healthy controls, CVID subjects showed increased TCRbeta clonality, mostly in about a third.

The V gene's germline CDR1 is WSHSY and CDR2 SAAADI. This CDR3 contains 15 residues. The trim removed 2 bases at V and 1 base at J, leaving 4 bases unmatched. Sequencing input was equivalent genomic DNA from CVID and controls. The method was immunoSEQ multiplex PCR; TCRdb's version includes in-frame clones alone and lacks a portion of them. Recorded here are around 50,000 clones, none singletons. This clone was counted only a few times. Its antigen is unknown. The DNA ends 3 residues before the CDR3 does, and the rest of the CDR3 is filled in from the germline J gene. The specimen was peripheral blood mononuclear cells. The chain couples TRBV10-2 to TRBJ1-1, with 7 bases identical to TRBD1. The sequence derives from a person between 18 and 75 years old in good health. The sequenced part of the CDR3 DNA is TGCGCCAGCAGTGAGCAGGAGGGGGCGAACACTGAA. Encoded protein: CASSEQEGANTE. In full, the CDR3 reads CASSEQEGANTEAFF.